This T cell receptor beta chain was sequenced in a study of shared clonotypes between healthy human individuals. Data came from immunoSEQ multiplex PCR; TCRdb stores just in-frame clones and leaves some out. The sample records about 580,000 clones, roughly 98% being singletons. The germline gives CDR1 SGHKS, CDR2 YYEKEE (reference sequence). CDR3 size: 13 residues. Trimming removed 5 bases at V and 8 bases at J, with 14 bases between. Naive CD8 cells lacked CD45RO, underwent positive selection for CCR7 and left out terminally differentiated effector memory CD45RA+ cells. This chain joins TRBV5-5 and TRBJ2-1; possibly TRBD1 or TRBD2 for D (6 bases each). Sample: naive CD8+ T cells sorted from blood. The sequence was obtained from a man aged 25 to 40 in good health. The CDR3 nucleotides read TGTGCCAGCAGGCGGGACACGACATATGAGCAGTTCTTC. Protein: CASRRDTTYEQFF.